The entry below describes one T cell receptor (beta chain). Clones were sequenced by immunoSEQ multiplex PCR, and TCRdb holds only the in-frame ones, with some missing. The sample contains about 54,000 clones, roughly 92% of which appear only once. This entry belongs to a study of technical replicates of blood from a handful of donors. Input material: T cells isolated from PBMCs. This TCR was sampled from a human donor in good health.

The CDR3 loop reads CASSLLPPSDEQFF. CDR3 nucleotides: TGCGCCAGCAGCTTGCTTCCCCCGTCGGATGAGCAGTTCTTC. The rearrangement uses TRBV5-1 and TRBJ2-1, with D hard to call. V lost 1 base and J lost 8, with 13 bases in between. CDR1 and CDR2 from the germline V gene are SGHRS and YFSETQ. The CDR3 has 14 amino acids.